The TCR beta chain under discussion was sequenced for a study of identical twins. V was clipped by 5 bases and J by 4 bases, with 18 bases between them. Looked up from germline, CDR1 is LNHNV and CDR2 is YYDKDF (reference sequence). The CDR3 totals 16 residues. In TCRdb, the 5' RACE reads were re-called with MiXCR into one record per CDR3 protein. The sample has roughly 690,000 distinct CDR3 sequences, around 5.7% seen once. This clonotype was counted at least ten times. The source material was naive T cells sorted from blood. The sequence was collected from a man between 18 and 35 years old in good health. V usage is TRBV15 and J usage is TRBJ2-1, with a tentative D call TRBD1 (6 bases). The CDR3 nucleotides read TGTGCCACCAGCGTATCGGGACACCGATTGTACAATGAGCAGTTCTTC. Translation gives CATSVSGHRLYNEQFF.